Listed below are T cell receptor beta chains from one sample, sequenced in a study of blood T cell repertoires in COVID-19. Produced via immunoSEQ multiplex PCR; TCRdb's table is partial and in-frame only. Of 140,000 or so clones detected, 85% appear once; the ten largest clones hold about 2.6%. Sample: peripheral blood. These receptors originate from a human donor with acute or convalescent COVID-19. The donor label of this sample is uncertain. CDR3s leave out the opening cysteine and the closing phenylalanine or tryptophan. A D gene is named only where the DNA matches it firmly.

j_gene,d_gene,v_gene,CDR3aa
TRBJ1-2,.,TRBV2,ASSITVLVGGLSGYT
TRBJ1-5,.,TRBV6-6,ASSYSLTGLNQPQH
TRBJ2-1,.,TRBV7-9,ASSLVSTSEQF
TRBJ1-5,.,TRBV29-1,SVGSQVNQPQH
TRBJ1-5,TRBD1,TRBV29-1,SVGTGVDQPQH
TRBJ1-1,.,TRBV27,ASSEPNTEAF
TRBJ1-2,TRBD1,TRBV5-4,ASSPDRGQLYGYT
TRBJ1-3,.,TRBV19,ASSIPGATDTIY
TRBJ2-1,TRBD2,TRBV28,ASSLWSRGDEQF
TRBJ1-3,.,TRBV9,ASSAGPAVSGNTIY
TRBJ1-4,.,TRBV5-4,ASSLKGVEEKLF
TRBJ2-5,TRBD2,TRBV11-3,ASSSGLAGQETQY
TRBJ2-1,.,TRBV21-1,ASSTRTEVLAEAYNEQF
TRBJ1-5,.,TRBV5-8,ASSLAGSGRQPQH
TRBJ1-2,TRBD1,TRBV19,ASNPGQGYGYT
TRBJ1-2,.,TRBV2,ASSLGAGST
TRBJ1-6,TRBD1,TRBV5-6,ASSLTTGVNSPLH
TRBJ2-1,TRBD2,TRBV18,ASSPPLGLAGVGDEQF
TRBJ1-3,.,TRBV29-1,SVLSYGGVGLSGNTIY
TRBJ2-7,TRBD2,TRBV28,ASSFGRGGYEQY
TRBJ1-6,TRBD1,TRBV19,ASSPGTGFGNSPLH
TRBJ2-1,TRBD1,TRBV3-1/TRBV3-2,ASRRDRASVGEQF
TRBJ2-3,TRBD2,TRBV7-2,ASSPDTSGRALGTQY
TRBJ1-3,.,TRBV6-6,ASRGTLSGNTIY
TRBJ1-4,TRBD1,TRBV7-2,ASNEQGRNEKLF
TRBJ1-5,.,TRBV27,ASSPEKTTNQPQH
TRBJ1-2,.,TRBV12-3/TRBV12-4,ASSKIGGGYT